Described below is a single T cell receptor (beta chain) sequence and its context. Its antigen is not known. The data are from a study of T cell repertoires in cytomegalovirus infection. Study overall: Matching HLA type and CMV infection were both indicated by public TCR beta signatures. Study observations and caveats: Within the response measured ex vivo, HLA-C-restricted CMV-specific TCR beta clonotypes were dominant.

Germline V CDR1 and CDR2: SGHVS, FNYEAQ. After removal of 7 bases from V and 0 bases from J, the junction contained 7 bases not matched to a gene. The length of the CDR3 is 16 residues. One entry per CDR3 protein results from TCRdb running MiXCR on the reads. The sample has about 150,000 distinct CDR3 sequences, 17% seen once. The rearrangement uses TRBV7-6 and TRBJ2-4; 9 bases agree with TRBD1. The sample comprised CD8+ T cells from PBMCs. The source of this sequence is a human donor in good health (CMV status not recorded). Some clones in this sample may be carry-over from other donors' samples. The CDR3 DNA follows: TGTGCCAGCATGCTCGACAGGGGGTCAGCCAAAAACATTCAGTACTTC. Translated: CASMLDRGSAKNIQYF.